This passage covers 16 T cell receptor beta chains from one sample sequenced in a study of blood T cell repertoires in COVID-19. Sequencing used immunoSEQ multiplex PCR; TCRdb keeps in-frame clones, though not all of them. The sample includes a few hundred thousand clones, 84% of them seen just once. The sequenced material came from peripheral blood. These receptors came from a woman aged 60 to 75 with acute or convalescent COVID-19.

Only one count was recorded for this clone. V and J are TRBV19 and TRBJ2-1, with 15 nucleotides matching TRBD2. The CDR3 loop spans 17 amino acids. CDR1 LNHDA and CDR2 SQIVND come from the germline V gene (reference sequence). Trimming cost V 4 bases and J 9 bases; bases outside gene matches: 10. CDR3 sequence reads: CASSTGLAGGLIGEQFF. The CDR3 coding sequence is TGTGCCAGTAGTACTGGACTAGCGGGGGGGCTTATTGGTGAGCAGTTCTTC.

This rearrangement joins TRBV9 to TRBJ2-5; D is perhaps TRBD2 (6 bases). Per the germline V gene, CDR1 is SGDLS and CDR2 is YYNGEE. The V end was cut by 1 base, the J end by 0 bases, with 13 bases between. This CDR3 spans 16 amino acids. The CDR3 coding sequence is TGTGCCAGCAGCGTACGCTCGGGGGACTACCAAGAGACCCAGTACTTC. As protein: CASSVRSGDYQETQYF.

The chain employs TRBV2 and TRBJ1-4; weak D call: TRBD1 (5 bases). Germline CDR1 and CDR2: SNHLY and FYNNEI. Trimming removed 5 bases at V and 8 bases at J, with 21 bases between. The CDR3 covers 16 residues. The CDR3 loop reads CASSTETTAAGEKLFF. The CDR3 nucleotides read TGTGCCAGCAGTACCGAAACGACAGCGGCGGGAGAAAAACTGTTTTTT.

This chain's CDR3 is CATSSHVAGRDYTF. In DNA form, the CDR3 reads TGTGCCACCAGCAGTCACGTGGCAGGCCGCGACTACACCTTC. The rearrangement links TRBV15 to TRBJ1-2, with unresolved D. CDR3 length: 14 amino acids. The germline V gene encodes CDR1 LNHNV and CDR2 YYDKDF (reference sequence). Trimming took 3 bases from V and 10 from J, leaving 18 bases between them.

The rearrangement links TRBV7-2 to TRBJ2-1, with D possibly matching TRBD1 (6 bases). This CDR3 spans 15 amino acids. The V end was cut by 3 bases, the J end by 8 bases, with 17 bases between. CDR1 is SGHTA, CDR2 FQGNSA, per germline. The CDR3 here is CASSLGQGRFDEQFF. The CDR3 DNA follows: TGTGCCAGCAGCTTGGGCCAGGGGAGATTCGATGAGCAGTTCTTC.

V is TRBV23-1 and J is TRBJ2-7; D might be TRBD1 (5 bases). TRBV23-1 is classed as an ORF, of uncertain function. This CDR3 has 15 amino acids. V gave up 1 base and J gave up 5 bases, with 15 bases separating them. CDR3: CASSQYRTGWNEQYF. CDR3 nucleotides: TGCGCCAGCAGTCAATACAGGACCGGGTGGAACGAGCAGTACTTC.

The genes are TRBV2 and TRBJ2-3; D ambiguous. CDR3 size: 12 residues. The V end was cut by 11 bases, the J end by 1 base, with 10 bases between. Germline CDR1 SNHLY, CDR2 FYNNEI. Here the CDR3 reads CAGQRGTDTQYF. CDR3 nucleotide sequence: TGTGCCGGGCAGAGAGGCACAGATACGCAGTATTTT.

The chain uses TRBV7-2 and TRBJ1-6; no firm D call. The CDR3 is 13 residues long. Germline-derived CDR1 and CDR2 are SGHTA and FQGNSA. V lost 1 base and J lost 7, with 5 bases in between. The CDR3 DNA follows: TGTGCCAGCAGCTTAGGGCCGAATTCACCCCTCCACTTT. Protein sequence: CASSLGPNSPLHF.

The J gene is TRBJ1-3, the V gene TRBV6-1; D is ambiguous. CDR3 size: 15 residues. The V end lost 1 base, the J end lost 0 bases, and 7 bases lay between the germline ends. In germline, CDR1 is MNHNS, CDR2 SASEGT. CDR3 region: CASSEDNLSGNTIYF. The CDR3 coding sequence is TGTGCCAGCAGTGAAGACAACCTCTCTGGAAACACCATATATTTT.

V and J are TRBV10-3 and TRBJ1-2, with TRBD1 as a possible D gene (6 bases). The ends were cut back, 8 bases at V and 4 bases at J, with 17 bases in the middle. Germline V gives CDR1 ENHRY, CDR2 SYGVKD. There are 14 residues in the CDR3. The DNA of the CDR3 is TGTGCCATCGGGCCAGAGGACAGAATCTATGGCTACACCTTC. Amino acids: CAIGPEDRIYGYTF.

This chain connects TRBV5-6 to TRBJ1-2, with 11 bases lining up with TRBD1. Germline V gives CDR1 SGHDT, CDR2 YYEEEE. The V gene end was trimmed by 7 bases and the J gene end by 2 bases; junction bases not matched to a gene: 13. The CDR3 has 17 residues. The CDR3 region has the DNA TGTGCCAGCTGCCCCGGGACAGGGGGTTCTAACAACTATGGCTACACCTTC. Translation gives CASCPGTGGSNNYGYTF.

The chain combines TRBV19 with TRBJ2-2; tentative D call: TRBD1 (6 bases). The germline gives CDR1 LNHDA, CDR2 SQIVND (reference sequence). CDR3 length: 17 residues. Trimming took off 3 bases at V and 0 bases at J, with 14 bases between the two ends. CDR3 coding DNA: TGTGCCAGTAGTATGCCCAGGGGATCCGCGAACACCGGGGAGCTGTTTTTT. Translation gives CASSMPRGSANTGELFF.

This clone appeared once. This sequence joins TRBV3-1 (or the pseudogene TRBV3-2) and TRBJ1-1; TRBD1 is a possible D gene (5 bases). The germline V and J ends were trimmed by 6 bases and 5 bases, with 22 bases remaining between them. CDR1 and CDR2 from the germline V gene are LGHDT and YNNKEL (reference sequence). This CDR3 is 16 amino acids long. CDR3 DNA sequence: TGTGCCAGCAGTTACACACATGGGGGGGTTAGGACTGAAGCTTTCTTT. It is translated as CASSYTHGGVRTEAFF.

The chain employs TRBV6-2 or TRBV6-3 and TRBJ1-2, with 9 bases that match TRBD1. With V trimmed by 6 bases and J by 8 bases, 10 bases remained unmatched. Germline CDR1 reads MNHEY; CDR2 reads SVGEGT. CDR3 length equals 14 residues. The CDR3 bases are TGTGCCAGCAGCCAAGGGGACAGGGTAAAAGGCTACACCTTC. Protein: CASSQGDRVKGYTF.

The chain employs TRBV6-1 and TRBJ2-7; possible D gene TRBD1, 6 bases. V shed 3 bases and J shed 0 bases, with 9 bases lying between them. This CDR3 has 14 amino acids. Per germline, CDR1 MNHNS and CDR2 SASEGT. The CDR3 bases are TGTGCCAGCAGTGAGGGGGCATCCTCCTACGAGCAGTACTTC. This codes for CASSEGASSYEQYF.

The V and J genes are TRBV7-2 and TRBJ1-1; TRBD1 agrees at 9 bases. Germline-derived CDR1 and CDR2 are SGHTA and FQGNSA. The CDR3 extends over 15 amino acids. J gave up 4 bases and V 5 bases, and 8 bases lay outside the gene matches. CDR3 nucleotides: TGTGCCAGCAGCCTCGGGACAGGGCGCTTCACTGAAGCTTTCTTT. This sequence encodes CASSLGTGRFTEAFF. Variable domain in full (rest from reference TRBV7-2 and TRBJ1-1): GAGVSQSPSNKVTEKGKDVELRCDPISGHTALYWYRQSLGQGLEFLIYFQGNSAPDKSGLPSDRFSAERTGGSVSTLTIQRTQQEDSAVYLCASSLGTGRFTEAFFGQGTRLTVV.